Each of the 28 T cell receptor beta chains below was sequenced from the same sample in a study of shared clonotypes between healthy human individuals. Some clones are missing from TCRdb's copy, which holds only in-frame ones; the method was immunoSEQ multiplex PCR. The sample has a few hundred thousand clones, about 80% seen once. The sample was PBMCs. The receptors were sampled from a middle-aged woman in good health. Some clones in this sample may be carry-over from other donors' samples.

The CDR3 sequence: CASSDSGRISDEQFF. In DNA form, the CDR3 reads TGTGCCAGCAGCGACTCGGGACGGATTAGCGATGAGCAGTTCTTC. V usage is TRBV7-3 and J usage is TRBJ2-1, with D perhaps given as TRBD1 or TRBD2 (5 bases each). V lost 5 bases and J 8 bases, leaving 19 bases between the germline ends. The germline V gene encodes CDR1 SGHTA and CDR2 FQGTGA. There are 15 residues in the CDR3.

CDR3 coding DNA: TGCGCCAGCAGCTTGGTGGTAGCGGGAGGGAACACAGATACGCAGTATTTT. It is translated as CASSLVVAGGNTDTQYF. The J gene is TRBJ2-3, the V gene TRBV5-1, with 11 bases matching TRBD2. Looked up from germline, CDR1 is SGHRS and CDR2 is YFSETQ. The CDR3 spans 17 residues. The V gene end was trimmed by 0 bases and the J gene end by 2 bases; junction bases not matched to a gene: 5.

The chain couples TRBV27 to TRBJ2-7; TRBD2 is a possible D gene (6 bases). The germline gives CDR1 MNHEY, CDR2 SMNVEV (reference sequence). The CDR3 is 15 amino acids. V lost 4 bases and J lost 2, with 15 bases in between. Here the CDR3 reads CASSYGTPSPYEQYF. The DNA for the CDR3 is TGTGCCAGCAGTTACGGGACTCCTTCGCCCTACGAGCAGTACTTC.

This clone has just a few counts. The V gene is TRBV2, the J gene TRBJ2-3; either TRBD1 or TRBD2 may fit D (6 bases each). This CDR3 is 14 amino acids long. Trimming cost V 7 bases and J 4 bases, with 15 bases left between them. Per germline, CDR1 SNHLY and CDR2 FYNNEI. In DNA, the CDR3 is TGTGCCAGCAAGGGGGGATTGTGGGCAGATACGCAGTATTTT. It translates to CASKGGLWADTQYF.

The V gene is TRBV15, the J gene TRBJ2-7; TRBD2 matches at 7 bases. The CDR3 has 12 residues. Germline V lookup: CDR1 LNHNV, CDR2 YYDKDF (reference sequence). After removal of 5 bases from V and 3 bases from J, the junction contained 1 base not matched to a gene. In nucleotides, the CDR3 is TGTGCCACCAGCGGGGGGGACTACGAGCAGTACTTC. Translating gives CATSGGDYEQYF.

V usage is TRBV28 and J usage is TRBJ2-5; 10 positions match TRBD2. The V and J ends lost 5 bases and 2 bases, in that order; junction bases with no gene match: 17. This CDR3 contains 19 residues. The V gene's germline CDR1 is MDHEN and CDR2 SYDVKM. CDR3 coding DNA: TGTGCCAGCAGTGGGGGTAGTATTAGCGGGAGGAAACTACAAGAGACCCAGTACTTC. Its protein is CASSGGSISGRKLQETQYF.

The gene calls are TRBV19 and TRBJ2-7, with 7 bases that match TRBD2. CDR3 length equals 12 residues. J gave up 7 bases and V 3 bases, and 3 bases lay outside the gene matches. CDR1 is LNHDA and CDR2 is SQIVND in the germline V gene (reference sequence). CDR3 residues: CASSMLREEQYF. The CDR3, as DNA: TGTGCCAGTAGTATGCTGCGGGAGGAGCAGTACTTC.

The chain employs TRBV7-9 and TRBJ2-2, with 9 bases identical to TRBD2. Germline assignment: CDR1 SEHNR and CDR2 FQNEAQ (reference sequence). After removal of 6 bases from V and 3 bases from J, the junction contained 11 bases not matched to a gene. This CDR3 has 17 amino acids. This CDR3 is CASSPLAGFWDTGELFF. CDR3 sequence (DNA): TGTGCCAGCAGTCCTCTAGCGGGATTTTGGGACACCGGGGAGCTGTTTTTT.

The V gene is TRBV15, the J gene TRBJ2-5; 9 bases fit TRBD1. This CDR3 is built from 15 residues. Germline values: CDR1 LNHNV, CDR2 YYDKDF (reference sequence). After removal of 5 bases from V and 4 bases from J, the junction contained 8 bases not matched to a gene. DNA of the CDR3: TGTGCCACCAGCGGGGACAGGGAGTTGAGAGAGACCCAGTACTTC. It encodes CATSGDRELRETQYF.

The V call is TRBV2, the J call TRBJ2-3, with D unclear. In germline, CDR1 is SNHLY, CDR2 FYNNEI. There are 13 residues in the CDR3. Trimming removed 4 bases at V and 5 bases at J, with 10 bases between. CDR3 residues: CASSGPLRDTQYF. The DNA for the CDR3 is TGTGCCAGCAGTGGTCCCTTGCGAGATACGCAGTATTTT.

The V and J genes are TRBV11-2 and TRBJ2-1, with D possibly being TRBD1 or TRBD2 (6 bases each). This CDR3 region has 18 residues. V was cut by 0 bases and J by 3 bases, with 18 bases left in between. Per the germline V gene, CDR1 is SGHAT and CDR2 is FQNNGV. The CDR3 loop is CASSLDRSGGGLYNEQFF. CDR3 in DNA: TGTGCCAGCAGCTTAGATCGTAGCGGAGGGGGGCTCTACAATGAGCAGTTCTTC.

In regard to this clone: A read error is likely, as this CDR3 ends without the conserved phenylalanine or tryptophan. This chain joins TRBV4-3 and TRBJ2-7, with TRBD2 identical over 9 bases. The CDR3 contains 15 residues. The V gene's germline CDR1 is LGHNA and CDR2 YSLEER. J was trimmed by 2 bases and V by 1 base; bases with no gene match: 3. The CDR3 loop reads CASSQVAGGPYEQYL. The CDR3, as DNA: TGCGCCAGCAGCCAAGTCGCGGGAGGGCCCTACGAGCAGTACCTC.

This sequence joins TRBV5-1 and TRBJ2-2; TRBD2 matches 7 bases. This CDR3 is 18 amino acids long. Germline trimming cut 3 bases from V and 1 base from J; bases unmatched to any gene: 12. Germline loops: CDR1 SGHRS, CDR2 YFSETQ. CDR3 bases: TGCGCCAGCAGCTGGCTAGCGGTGGTCGTGGGGAACACCGGGGAGCTGTTTTTT. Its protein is CASSWLAVVVGNTGELFF. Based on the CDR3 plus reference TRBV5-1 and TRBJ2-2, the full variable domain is KAGVTQTPRYLIKTRGQQVTLSCSPISGHRSVSWYQQTPGQGLQFLFEYFSETQRNKGNFPGRFSGRQFSNSRSEMNVSTLELGDSALYLCASSWLAVVVGNTGELFFGEGSRLTVL.

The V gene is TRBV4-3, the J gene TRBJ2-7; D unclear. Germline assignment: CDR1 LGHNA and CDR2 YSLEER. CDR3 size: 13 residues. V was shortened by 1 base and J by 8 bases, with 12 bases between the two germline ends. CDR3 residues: CASSQGTLTKQYF. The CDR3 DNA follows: TGCGCCAGCAGCCAAGGCACCCTTACGAAGCAGTACTTC.

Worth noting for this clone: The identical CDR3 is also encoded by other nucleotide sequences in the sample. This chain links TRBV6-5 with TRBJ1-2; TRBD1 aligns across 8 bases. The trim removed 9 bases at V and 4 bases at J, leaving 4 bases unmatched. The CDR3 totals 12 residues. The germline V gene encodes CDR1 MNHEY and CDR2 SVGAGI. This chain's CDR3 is CASGTGGYGYTF. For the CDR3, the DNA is TGTGCCAGTGGAACAGGGGGCTATGGCTACACCTTC.

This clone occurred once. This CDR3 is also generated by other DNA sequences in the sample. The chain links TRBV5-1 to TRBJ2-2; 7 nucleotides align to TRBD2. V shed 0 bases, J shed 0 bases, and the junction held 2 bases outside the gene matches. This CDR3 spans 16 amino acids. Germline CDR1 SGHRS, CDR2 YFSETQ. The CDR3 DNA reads TGCGCCAGCAGCTTGGGGCTAGCGGCGAACACCGGGGAGCTGTTTTTT. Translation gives CASSLGLAANTGELFF. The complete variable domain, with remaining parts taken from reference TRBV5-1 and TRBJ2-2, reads KAGVTQTPRYLIKTRGQQVTLSCSPISGHRSVSWYQQTPGQGLQFLFEYFSETQRNKGNFPGRFSGRQFSNSRSEMNVSTLELGDSALYLCASSLGLAANTGELFFGEGSRLTVL.

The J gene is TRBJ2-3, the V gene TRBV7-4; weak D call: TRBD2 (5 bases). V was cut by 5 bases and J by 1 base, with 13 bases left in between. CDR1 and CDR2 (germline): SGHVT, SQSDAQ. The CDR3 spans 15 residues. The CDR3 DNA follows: TGTGCCAGCAGCCGAATTTATAGCGGCACAGATACGCAGTATTTT. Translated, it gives CASSRIYSGTDTQYF.

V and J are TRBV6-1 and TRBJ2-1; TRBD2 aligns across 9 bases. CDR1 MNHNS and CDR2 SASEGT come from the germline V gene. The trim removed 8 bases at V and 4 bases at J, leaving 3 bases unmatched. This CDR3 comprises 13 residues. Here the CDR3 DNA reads TGTGCCAGCCGACTAGCGGATTACAATGAGCAGTTCTTC. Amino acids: CASRLADYNEQFF.

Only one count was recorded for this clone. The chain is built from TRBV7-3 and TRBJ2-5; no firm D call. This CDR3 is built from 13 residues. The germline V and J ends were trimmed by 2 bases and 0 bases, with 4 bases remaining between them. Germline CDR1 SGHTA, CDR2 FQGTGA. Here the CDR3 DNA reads TGTGCCAGCAGCTTACGGAACCAAGAGACCCAGTACTTC. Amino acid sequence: CASSLRNQETQYF.

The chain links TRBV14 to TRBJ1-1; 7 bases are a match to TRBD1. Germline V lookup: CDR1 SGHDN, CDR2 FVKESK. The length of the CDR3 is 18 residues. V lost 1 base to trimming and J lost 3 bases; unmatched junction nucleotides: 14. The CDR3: CASSQGSDRVTEDTEAFF. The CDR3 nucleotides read TGTGCCAGCAGCCAAGGATCCGACAGGGTTACTGAGGACACTGAAGCTTTCTTT.

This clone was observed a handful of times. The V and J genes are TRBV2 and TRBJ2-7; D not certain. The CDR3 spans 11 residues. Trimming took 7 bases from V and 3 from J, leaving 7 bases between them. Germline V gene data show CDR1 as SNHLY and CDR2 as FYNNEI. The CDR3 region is CASTYYYEQYF. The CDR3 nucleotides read TGTGCCAGCACCTATTACTACGAGCAGTACTTC. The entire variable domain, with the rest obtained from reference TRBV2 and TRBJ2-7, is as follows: EPEVTQTPSHQVTQMGQEVILRCVPISNHLYFYWYRQILGQKVEFLVSFYNNEISEKSEIFDDQFSVERPDGSNFTLKIRSTKLEDSAMYFCASTYYYEQYFGPGTRLTVT.

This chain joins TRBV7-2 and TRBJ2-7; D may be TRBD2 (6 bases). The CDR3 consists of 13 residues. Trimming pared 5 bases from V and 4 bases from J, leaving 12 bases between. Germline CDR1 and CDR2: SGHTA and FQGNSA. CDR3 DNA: TGTGCCAGCAGCCCGCCCCTAGCGTACGAGCAGTACTTC. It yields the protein CASSPPLAYEQYF.

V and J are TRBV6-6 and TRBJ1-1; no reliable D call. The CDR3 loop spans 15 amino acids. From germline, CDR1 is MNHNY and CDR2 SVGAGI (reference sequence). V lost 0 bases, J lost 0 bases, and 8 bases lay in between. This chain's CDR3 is CASSYSGRMNTEAFF. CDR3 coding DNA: TGTGCCAGCAGTTACTCTGGCAGGATGAACACTGAAGCTTTCTTT.

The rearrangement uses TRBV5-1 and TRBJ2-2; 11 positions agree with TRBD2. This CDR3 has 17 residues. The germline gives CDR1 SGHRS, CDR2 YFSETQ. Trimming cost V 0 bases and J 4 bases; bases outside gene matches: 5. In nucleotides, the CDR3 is TGCGCCAGCAGCTTGGTTACTAGCGGGAGCGGCACCGGGGAGCTGTTTTTT. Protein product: CASSLVTSGSGTGELFF.

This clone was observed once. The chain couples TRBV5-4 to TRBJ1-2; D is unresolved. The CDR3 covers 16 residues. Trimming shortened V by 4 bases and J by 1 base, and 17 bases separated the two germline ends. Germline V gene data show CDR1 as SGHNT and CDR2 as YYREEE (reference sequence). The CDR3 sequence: CASSPTSTLNNYGYTF. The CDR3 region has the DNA TGTGCCAGCAGCCCCACAAGTACACTAAATAACTATGGCTACACCTTC.

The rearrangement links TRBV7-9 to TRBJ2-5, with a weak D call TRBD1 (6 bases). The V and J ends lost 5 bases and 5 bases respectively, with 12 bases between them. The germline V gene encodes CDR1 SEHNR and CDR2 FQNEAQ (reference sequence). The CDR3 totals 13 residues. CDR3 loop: CASSATGKETQYF. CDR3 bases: TGTGCCAGCAGCGCCACAGGGAAGGAGACCCAGTACTTC.

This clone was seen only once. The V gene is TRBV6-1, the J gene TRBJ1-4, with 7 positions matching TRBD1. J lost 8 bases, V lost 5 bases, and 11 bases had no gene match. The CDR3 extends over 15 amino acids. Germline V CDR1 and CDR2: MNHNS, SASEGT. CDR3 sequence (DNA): TGTGCCAGCAGTCCCAGGGGGGGGTGGATCGAAAAACTGTTTTTT. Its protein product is CASSPRGGWIEKLFF.

The CDR3, as DNA: TGTGCCTGGAGTGTGGGGTGGCAGCCCCAGCATTTT. It codes for CAWSVGWQPQHF. This rearrangement joins TRBV30 to TRBJ1-5; D gene unclear. V shed 0 bases and J shed 7 bases, with 7 bases lying between them. The CDR3 contains 12 residues. Germline loops: CDR1 GTSNPN, CDR2 SVGIG (reference sequence).